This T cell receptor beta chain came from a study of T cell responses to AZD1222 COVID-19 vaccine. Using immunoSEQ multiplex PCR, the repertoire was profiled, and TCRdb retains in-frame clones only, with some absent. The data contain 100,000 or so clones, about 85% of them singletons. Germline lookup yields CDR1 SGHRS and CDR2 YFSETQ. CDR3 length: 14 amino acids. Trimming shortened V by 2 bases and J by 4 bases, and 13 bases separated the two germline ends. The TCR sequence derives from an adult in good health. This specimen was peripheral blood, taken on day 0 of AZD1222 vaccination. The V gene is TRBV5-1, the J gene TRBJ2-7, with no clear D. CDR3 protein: CASSFYYFAYEQYF. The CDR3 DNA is TGCGCCAGCAGCTTCTATTACTTCGCGTACGAGCAGTACTTC.